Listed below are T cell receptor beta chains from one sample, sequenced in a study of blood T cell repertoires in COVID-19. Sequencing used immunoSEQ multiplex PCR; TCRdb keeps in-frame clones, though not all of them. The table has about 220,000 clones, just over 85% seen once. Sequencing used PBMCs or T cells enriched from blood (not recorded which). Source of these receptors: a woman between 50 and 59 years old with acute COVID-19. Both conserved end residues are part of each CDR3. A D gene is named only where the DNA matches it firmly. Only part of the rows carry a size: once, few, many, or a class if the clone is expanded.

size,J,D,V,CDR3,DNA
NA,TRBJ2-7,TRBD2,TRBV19,CASSMALAGSHEQYF,TGTGCCAGTAGTATGGCTCTAGCGGGATCCCACGAGCAGTACTTC
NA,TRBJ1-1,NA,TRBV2,CASKGRGANTEAFF,TGTGCCAGCAAAGGGAGGGGGGCGAACACTGAAGCTTTCTTT
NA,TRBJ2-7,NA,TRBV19,CASTPQTGYEQYF,TGTGCCAGCACCCCACAAACGGGGTACGAGCAGTACTTC
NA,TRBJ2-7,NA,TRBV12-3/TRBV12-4,CASKGTRYEQYF,TGTGCCAGCAAAGGGACTCGGTACGAGCAGTACTTC
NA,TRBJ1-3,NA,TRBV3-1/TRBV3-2,CASSQARAGNTIYF,TGTGCCAGCAGCCAAGCCCGCGCTGGAAACACCATATATTTT
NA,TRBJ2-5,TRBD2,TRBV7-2,CASTYRTGLVLETQYF,TGTGCCAGCACCTACAGAACAGGACTAGTCCTGGAGACCCAGTACTTC
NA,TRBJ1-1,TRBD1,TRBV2,CASNGQGGTEAFF,TGTGCCAGCAATGGACAGGGAGGGACTGAAGCTTTCTTT
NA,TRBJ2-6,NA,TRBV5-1,CASSLTRLAGANVLTF,TGCGCCAGCAGCTTAACTAGGTTGGCTGGGGCCAACGTCCTGACTTTC
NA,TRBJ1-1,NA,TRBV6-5,CASSFPPGNTEAFF,TGTGCCAGCAGTTTTCCCCCAGGGAACACTGAAGCTTTCTTT
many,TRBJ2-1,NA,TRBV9,CASSVGPHVIAVYNEQFF,TGTGCCAGCAGCGTAGGGCCCCACGTGATAGCGGTATACAATGAGCAGTTCTTC
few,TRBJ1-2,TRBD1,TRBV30,CARDRRGYGYTF,TGTGCCCGGGACAGGAGGGGCTATGGCTACACCTTC
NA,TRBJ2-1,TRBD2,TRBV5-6,CASSYFIAGDNYNEQFF,TGTGCCAGCAGCTACTTTATAGCGGGAGATAACTACAATGAGCAGTTCTTC
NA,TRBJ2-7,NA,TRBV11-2,CASSFHTFYEQYF,TGTGCCAGCAGCTTTCACACCTTCTACGAGCAGTACTTC
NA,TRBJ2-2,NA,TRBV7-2,CASSRNTGELFF,TGTGCCAGCAGTCGGAACACCGGGGAGCTGTTTTTT
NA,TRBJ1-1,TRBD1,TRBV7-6,CASSRTGPNTEAFF,TGTGCCAGCAGTCGGACAGGGCCGAACACTGAAGCTTTCTTT
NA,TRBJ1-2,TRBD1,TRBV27,CASSSQQGWDGYTF,TGTGCCAGCAGTTCACAACAGGGGTGGGATGGCTACACCTTC
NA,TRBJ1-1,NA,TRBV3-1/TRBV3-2,CASSQGPTDAFF,TGTGCCAGCAGCCAAGGCCCTACCGATGCTTTCTTT
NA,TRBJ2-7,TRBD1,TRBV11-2,CASSRGTGGYEQYF,TGTGCCAGCAGCCGGGGGACAGGTGGTTACGAGCAGTACTTC
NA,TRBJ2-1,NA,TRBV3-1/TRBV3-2,CASSQGGAGDTFNEQFF,TGTGCCAGCAGCCAAGGAGGGGCAGGGGATACTTTTAATGAGCAGTTCTTC
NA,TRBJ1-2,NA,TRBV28,CASSFGRDYGYTF,TGTGCCAGCAGTTTTGGCAGGGACTATGGCTACACCTTC
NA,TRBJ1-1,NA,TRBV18,CASSPPDGRNTEAFF,TGTGCCAGCTCACCACCGGATGGGAGGAACACTGAAGCTTTCTTT
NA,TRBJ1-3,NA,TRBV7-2,CASSQGTPGNTIYF,TGTGCCAGCAGCCAGGGGACCCCCGGAAACACCATATATTTT
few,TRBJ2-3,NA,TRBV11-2,CASSRWTDTQYF,TGTGCCAGCTCCAGGTGGACAGATACGCAGTATTTT
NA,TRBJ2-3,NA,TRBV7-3,CASSLGLLSGTSTDTQYF,TGTGCCAGCAGCTTAGGGCTCCTTAGCGGTACCAGCACAGATACGCAGTATTTT
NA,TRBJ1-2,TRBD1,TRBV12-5,CASGPGTANYGYTF,TGTGCTAGTGGCCCCGGGACAGCCAACTATGGCTACACCTTC
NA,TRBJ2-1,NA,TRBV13,CASSLLMTVNNEQFF,TGTGCCAGCAGCTTACTCATGACAGTTAACAATGAGCAGTTCTTC
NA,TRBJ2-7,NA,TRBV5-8,CASSRGTPSSYEQYF,TGTGCCAGCAGCCGGGGGACGCCGAGCTCCTACGAGCAGTACTTC
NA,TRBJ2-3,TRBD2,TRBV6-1,CASSEALFGGDRSTDTQYF,TGTGCCAGCAGTGAAGCGCTTTTTGGGGGGGACCGGAGCACAGATACGCAGTATTTT
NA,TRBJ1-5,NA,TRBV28,CASSLLVVNQPQHF,TGTGCCAGCAGTTTGTTGGTAGTGAATCAGCCCCAGCATTTT